These 28 T cell receptor beta chains share one sample of origin, sequenced in a study of T-cell reconstitution after alpha-beta-depleted transplantation in children. During its preparation, the TCRbeta library received unique molecular identifiers. TCRdb re-derived calls from the PCR reads in MiXCR, one entry per CDR3 protein. Among about 500,000 distinct CDR3 sequences listed, approximately 32% were seen once. The source was PBMCs from the stem cell graft donor, collected from the stem cell graft. The source is a human donor who donated a stem cell graft to a child with aplastic anemia.

The V and J genes are TRBV28 and TRBJ2-1; 8 bases match TRBD2. CDR1 and CDR2 from the germline V gene are MDHEN and SYDVKM. The CDR3 extends over 16 amino acids. With V trimmed by 3 bases and J by 2 bases, 6 bases remained unmatched. The CDR3 sequence: CASSFRVAGPYNEQFF. DNA for the CDR3: TGTGCCAGCAGTTTCCGGGTAGCGGGGCCCTACAATGAGCAGTTCTTC. Supplemented by reference TRBV28 and TRBJ2-1, the full variable domain reads DVKVTQSSRYLVKRTGEKVFLECVQDMDHENMFWYRQDPGLGLRLIYFSYDVKMKEKGDIPEGYSVSREKKERFSLILESASTNQTSMYLCASSFRVAGPYNEQFFGPGTRLTVL.

Written as DNA, the CDR3 is TGCGCCAGCAGCGACGGACTAGTGGCTGGGGAGCTGTTTTTT. Translation gives CASSDGLVAGELFF. The chain has TRBV5-1 and TRBJ2-2, with 7 bases aligning to TRBD2. Unmatched junction bases numbered 8, after V lost 4 bases and J lost 8 bases. The CDR3 runs to 14 residues. Germline loops: CDR1 SGHRS, CDR2 YFSETQ.

The J gene is TRBJ2-3, the V gene TRBV28; 14 nucleotides line up with TRBD2. This CDR3 is built from 17 residues. J gave up 3 bases and V 5 bases, and 7 bases lay outside the gene matches. CDR1 MDHEN and CDR2 SYDVKM come from the germline V gene. The CDR3 is CASSPPGLAGVTDTQYF. The CDR3 DNA reads as TGTGCCAGCAGTCCGCCGGGACTAGCGGGAGTTACAGATACGCAGTATTTT.

The CDR3 coding sequence is TGTGCCAGCAGTTATCGACTCCGGGGTACCTATGGCTACACCTTC. Translated, it gives CASSYRLRGTYGYTF. The V and J genes are TRBV6-2 or TRBV6-3 and TRBJ1-2; D is uncertain. Germline V lookup: CDR1 MNHEY, CDR2 SVGEGT. The CDR3 contains 15 residues. Trimming removed 3 bases from V and 4 bases from J, with 15 bases in between.

The chain joins TRBV7-2 to TRBJ2-3; 10 bases agree with TRBD2. The CDR3 consists of 16 residues. V gave up 3 bases and J gave up 3 bases; unmatched junction bases: 6. The germline gives CDR1 SGHTA, CDR2 FQGNSA. This CDR3 reads CASSFSGRGETDTQYF. CDR3 DNA: TGTGCCAGCAGCTTCAGCGGGAGGGGGGAGACAGATACGCAGTATTTT. The whole variable domain, remainder taken from reference TRBV7-2 and TRBJ2-3, is GAGVSQSPSNKVTEKGKDVELRCDPISGHTALYWYRQSLGQGLEFLIYFQGNSAPDKSGLPSDRFSAERTGGSVSTLTIQRTQQEDSAVYLCASSFSGRGETDTQYFGPGTRLTVL.

This clonotype has just a few counts. This chain joins TRBV6-2 or TRBV6-3 and TRBJ2-2, with D perhaps assigned TRBD1 or TRBD2 (5 bases each). CDR1 and CDR2 (germline): MNHEY, SVGEGT. The CDR3 is 15 residues long. Between the trimmed V and J ends, which lost 5 bases and 7 bases, there was a span of 17 bases. Here the CDR3 DNA reads TGTGCCAGCAGTCTTACAACAGGCGGGCACGGGGAGCTGTTTTTT. Residues: CASSLTTGGHGELFF.

This clonotype was observed a few times. The chain uses TRBV29-1 and TRBJ2-5, with 7 bases lining up with TRBD2. This CDR3 has 14 residues. Losses at the gene ends were 8 bases for V and 5 bases for J; bases not matched to a gene: 14. The germline V gene has CDR1 SQVTM and CDR2 ANQGSEA. In DNA form, the CDR3 reads TGCAGCATAGTAGCGGGCCAGAGGGCGGAGACCCAGTACTTC. It specifies CSIVAGQRAETQYF.

The V gene is TRBV7-9, the J gene TRBJ2-1, with 9 bases aligning to TRBD1. Germline lookup yields CDR1 SEHNR and CDR2 FQNEAQ (reference sequence). Germline trimming cut 3 bases from V and 8 bases from J; bases unmatched to any gene: 8. The CDR3 totals 15 residues. The CDR3 region is CASSLGGQGRYEQFF. CDR3 nucleotide sequence: TGTGCCAGCAGCTTGGGGGGACAGGGAAGGTATGAGCAGTTCTTC.

This clonotype was seen more than once but under ten times. The CDR3, as DNA: TGTGCCATCAGTGAGGGACTAGCGACCTACGAGCAGTACTTC. It codes for CAISEGLATYEQYF. The chain uses TRBV10-3 and TRBJ2-7, with TRBD2 identical over 9 bases. The CDR3 sequence is 14 residues long. CDR1 is ENHRY, CDR2 SYGVKD, per germline. J was trimmed by 2 bases and V by 2 bases; bases with no gene match: 1.

This clonotype was found a few times. The rearrangement links TRBV10-3 to TRBJ2-1, with D perhaps TRBD1 (6 bases). Deletions cut 3 bases from V and 5 bases from J, with 11 bases between. The CDR3 loop spans 14 amino acids. Germline assignment: CDR1 ENHRY and CDR2 SYGVKD. CDR3 coding DNA: TGTGCCATCAGTGACGACAGGCCGAACAATGAGCAGTTCTTC. It specifies CAISDDRPNNEQFF.

The CDR3 sequence is CASSPTGPRADTQYF. The CDR3 nucleotides read TGTGCCAGCTCACCCACGGGACCCCGGGCAGATACGCAGTATTTT. The V gene is TRBV18, the J gene TRBJ2-3; TRBD1 or TRBD2 may be the D gene (5 bases each). Deletions cut 3 bases from V and 4 bases from J, with 14 bases between. From germline, CDR1 is KGHSH and CDR2 LQKENI. The CDR3 runs to 15 residues.

This clonotype turned up a few times. The rearrangement uses TRBV28 and TRBJ2-7, with D maybe TRBD2 (5 bases). This CDR3 contains 12 residues. Germline V gives CDR1 MDHEN, CDR2 SYDVKM. Trimming left V 6 bases short and J 6 bases short, with 12 bases between. The CDR3 here is CASRRPAGEQYV. CDR3 in DNA: TGTGCCAGCAGACGCCCTGCGGGCGAGCAGTACGTC.

This clonotype was detected only once. J is TRBJ1-1 and V is TRBV28, with D tentatively TRBD1 (5 bases). Germline CDR1 and CDR2: MDHEN and SYDVKM. Deletions cut 3 bases from V and 1 base from J, with 12 bases between. CDR3 size: 15 residues. CDR3 sequence: CASSFWGAGNTEAFF. CDR3 nucleotide sequence: TGTGCCAGCAGTTTCTGGGGCGCGGGGAACACTGAAGCTTTCTTT. Using reference TRBV28 and TRBJ1-1 for the parts outside the CDR3, the full variable domain is DVKVTQSSRYLVKRTGEKVFLECVQDMDHENMFWYRQDPGLGLRLIYFSYDVKMKEKGDIPEGYSVSREKKERFSLILESASTNQTSMYLCASSFWGAGNTEAFFGQGTRLTVV.

The chain joins TRBV6-2 or TRBV6-3 to TRBJ1-5, with D perhaps TRBD1 (5 bases). Trimming removed 6 bases from V and 7 bases from J, with 25 bases in between. Germline loops: CDR1 MNHEY, CDR2 SVGEGT. The CDR3 is 17 amino acids. The CDR3 DNA reads TGTGCCAGCAGCAGCTATGGGCAGGGACGGTCAGAACAGCCCCAGCATTTT. Encoded protein: CASSSYGQGRSEQPQHF.

This rearrangement joins TRBV6-2 or TRBV6-3 to TRBJ2-7, with a tentative D call TRBD2 (6 bases). V was clipped by 6 bases and J by 2 bases, with 20 bases between them. Germline V gene data show CDR1 as MNHEY and CDR2 as SVGEGT. The CDR3 has 16 residues. The CDR3 loop reads CASSPSTSTGPYEQYV. The CDR3 region has the DNA TGTGCCAGCAGCCCCTCGACTAGTACGGGACCCTACGAGCAGTACGTC.

The sample holds one count of this clonotype. The chain carries TRBV18 and TRBJ2-1; 9 bases map to TRBD2. Germline V CDR1 and CDR2: KGHSH, LQKENI. V lost 2 bases, J lost 0 bases, and 11 bases stayed unmatched. The CDR3 runs 19 residues. The DNA of the CDR3 is TGTGCCAGCTCACCATCGAGACTAGCGGCCACCGACTCCTACAATGAGCAGTTCTTC. Encoded protein: CASSPSRLAATDSYNEQFF.

This chain joins TRBV6-1 and TRBJ2-1, with a tentative D call TRBD2 (6 bases). Trimming took 5 bases from V and 0 from J, leaving 14 bases between them. Per germline, CDR1 MNHNS and CDR2 SASEGT. The CDR3 is made up of 16 amino acids. DNA for the CDR3: TGTGCCAGCAGTCTTTCTAGCGAGCTCTCCTACAATGAGCAGTTCTTC. Translation gives CASSLSSELSYNEQFF.

The CDR3 here is CSVALQTTINYGYTF. CDR3 nucleotide sequence: TGCAGCGTTGCCCTCCAGACTACCATTAACTATGGCTACACCTTC. The rearrangement links TRBV29-1 to TRBJ1-2; D not resolved. This CDR3 comprises 15 residues. Trimming left V 4 bases short and J 1 base short, with 16 bases between. CDR1 and CDR2 (germline): SQVTM, ANQGSEA.

This clonotype was recorded a few times. The chain employs TRBV20-1 and TRBJ1-2; 8 nucleotides agree with TRBD1. Germline CDR1 reads DFQATT; CDR2 reads SNEGSKA (reference sequence). With 5 bases clipped from V and 4 bases from J, the junction kept 12 bases outside the gene matches. The CDR3 spans 15 residues. DNA for the CDR3: TGCAGTGCTCCCCGGAGGGACAGGCGGTCCTATGGCTACACCTTC. Residues: CSAPRRDRRSYGYTF.

The gene calls are TRBV5-1 and TRBJ2-7; D possibly corresponds to TRBD1 (6 bases). This CDR3 comprises 12 residues. Germline CDR1 SGHRS, CDR2 YFSETQ. Trimming removed 4 bases at V and 6 bases at J, with 11 bases between. In DNA form, the CDR3 reads TGCGCCAGCAGCGAGGTAGGGGGCGAGCAGTACGTC. As protein: CASSEVGGEQYV.

This clonotype was recorded many times. The gene calls are TRBV27 and TRBJ2-7; D gene unclear. Trimming removed 5 bases at V and 8 bases at J, with 16 bases between. The V gene's germline CDR1 is MNHEY and CDR2 SMNVEV (reference sequence). The length of the CDR3 is 13 residues. This chain's CDR3 is CASSPEGITKQYF. Written as DNA, the CDR3 is TGTGCCAGCAGTCCAGAAGGGATTACGAAGCAGTACTTC.

This clonotype was counted between two and nine times. The V gene is TRBV29-1, the J gene TRBJ2-3; 8 nucleotides match TRBD1. The CDR3 extends over 10 amino acids. Germline CDR1 and CDR2: SQVTM and ANQGSEA. V trimming: 8 bases; J trimming: 5 bases; junction bases outside the gene matches: 0. CDR3 nucleotide sequence: TGCAGCACAGGGGGAGATACGCAGTATTTT. Translated, it gives CSTGGDTQYF.

This clonotype turned up a few times. The CDR3 sequence is CASSLDANTEAFF. The CDR3 DNA sequence: TGTGCCAGCAGTTTAGACGCGAACACTGAAGCTTTCTTT. The rearrangement joins TRBV12-3 or TRBV12-4 to TRBJ1-1; no clear D. V was cut by 1 base and J by 1 base, with 4 bases left in between. The CDR3 totals 13 residues.

This clonotype was found a few times. The V and J genes are TRBV6-2 or TRBV6-3 and TRBJ2-7; TRBD2 matches 9 bases. The CDR3 totals 15 residues. Germline V gives CDR1 MNHEY, CDR2 SVGEGT. The trim removed 0 bases at V and 3 bases at J, leaving 3 bases unmatched. The CDR3 DNA reads TGTGCCAGCAGTTACTCGGGACTAGCTGACTACGAGCAGTACTTC. Translating it yields CASSYSGLADYEQYF.

The genes are TRBV27 and TRBJ2-6; maybe TRBD1 (6 bases). CDR1 and CDR2 from the germline V gene are MNHEY and SMNVEV (reference sequence). V shed 9 bases and J shed 0 bases, with 15 bases lying between them. This CDR3 contains 16 residues. CDR3 in DNA: TGTGCCAGTCAAAGGGGGACGGGCTCTGGGGCCAACGTCCTGACTTTC. This translates into CASQRGTGSGANVLTF. Drawing the rest from reference TRBV27 and TRBJ2-6, the complete variable domain is EAQVTQNPRYLITVTGKKLTVTCSQNMNHEYMSWYRQDPGLGLRQIYYSMNVEVTDKGDVPEGYKVSRKEKRNFPLILESPSPNQTSLYFCASQRGTGSGANVLTFGAGSRLTVL.

This clonotype was counted only a few times. V and J are TRBV7-2 and TRBJ2-3; D perhaps matches TRBD2 (5 bases). Germline V gene sequence: CDR1 SGHTA, CDR2 FQGNSA. The CDR3 contains 15 residues. Trimming left V 1 base short and J 0 bases short, with 8 bases between. CDR3: CASSLERGSTDTQYF. Here the CDR3 DNA reads TGTGCCAGCAGCTTAGAACGGGGAAGCACAGATACGCAGTATTTT.

In this sample, this clonotype turned up a few times. The chain has TRBV28 and TRBJ2-5, with D perhaps matching TRBD2 (6 bases). CDR1 and CDR2 (germline): MDHEN, SYDVKM. The CDR3 covers 14 residues. V lost 1 base to trimming and J lost 5 bases, with 11 bases between them. This CDR3 is CASSLSEGRETQYF. CDR3 nucleotides: TGTGCCAGCAGTTTATCGGAGGGGAGGGAGACCCAGTACTTC.

The table lists this clonotype with a few counts. The gene calls are TRBV27 and TRBJ2-3; 12 positions match TRBD2. Germline lookup yields CDR1 MNHEY and CDR2 SMNVEV (reference sequence). V shed 7 bases, J shed 0 bases, and the junction held 20 bases outside the gene matches. The CDR3 spans 21 residues. The CDR3 loop is CASKGLAGGPDGITSTDTQYF. The CDR3 coding sequence is TGTGCCAGCAAGGGTCTAGCGGGAGGGCCGGACGGAATAACTAGCACAGATACGCAGTATTTT.